This TCR beta chain was documented in a study of blood T cells in healthy people across ages. A J-beta primer mix and a sample-barcoded 5' primer were used in a second PCR of roughly 6 to 12 cycles. TCRdb independently ran MiXCR on the 5' RACE reads; one entry per CDR3 protein. The repertoire consists of roughly 680,000 distinct CDR3 sequences, with about 50% occurring once and the leading ten covering about 14%. The origin of this receptor is an elderly woman in good health. What was sequenced was blood.

CDR3 loop: CSAREDGYNEQFF. CDR3 DNA: TGCAGCGCCCGGGAGGACGGCTACAATGAGCAGTTCTTC. The chain combines TRBV29-1 with TRBJ2-1, with 7 positions matching TRBD2. The V gene end was trimmed by 7 bases and the J gene end by 3 bases; junction bases not matched to a gene: 6. The germline V gene encodes CDR1 SQVTM and CDR2 ANQGSEA. The CDR3 is made up of 13 amino acids.